This TCR beta chain was recorded in a study of T cells in Graves' hyperthyroidism and ophthalmopathy (dated by TCRdb to between 2018 and 2021). The study in broad terms: Peripheral blood samples were taken at the time of initial diagnosis, prior to any treatment. TCR V-J signatures able to tell the groups apart were searched for in a discovery cohort of some 100 patients, of whom 43 had Graves' ophthalmopathy and about 55 had stable Graves' hyperthyroidism. Whether ophthalmopathy could be predicted prospectively was tested in an independent validation cohort made up of under 20 hyperthyroidism patients plus 17 patients who later progressed to ophthalmopathy. For training and testing, the 95 to 100 patients in the discovery cohort were randomly divided in a 7:3 ratio. The study also compared thyroid tissue and blood T-cell repertoires from five or six Graves' hyperthyroidism patients. After blood sampling, hyperthyroidism patients were treated with methimazole at a starting dose of 30 mg daily, and ophthalmopathy patients were treated with high-dose intravenous methylprednisolone. The paper describes TCR Vbeta CDR3 sequencing of about 140 peripheral blood samples, made up of fewer than 50 ophthalmopathy patients, roughly 72 hyperthyroidism patients and roughly 17 progressor patients. General findings and caveats noted by the study authors: In validation, the model predicted progression to ophthalmopathy a median of about 6.8 months before onset, with roughly 71% sensitivity and roughly 79% specificity. No statistical method was used to set the sample size in advance, and investigators knew the group allocation. In cross-validation, a model built on a 13 V-J signature told ophthalmopathy apart from stable hyperthyroidism with over 85% sensitivity and about 81% specificity, and in testing the same model reached 80%/75%. Blood samples also contained most of the expanded thyroid clonotypes (frequency above 0.001), which suggests that blood repertoires may reflect thyroid immune responses.

Graves' hyperthyroidism was defined as stable when no progression to ophthalmopathy occurred over 18 months of follow-up. Hyperthyroidism patients were aged 18 to 65 years and newly diagnosed, with disease duration of less than 2 months. Patients with uncontrolled infections, other autoimmune diseases, pregnancy or lactation were excluded. Diagnoses were established on the basis of clinical symptoms, serum thyroxine and TRAb, thyroid ultrasound, and orbital computed tomography. PBMCs were separated from 8 to 10 ml of fresh peripheral blood using Ficoll-Paque density gradient centrifugation. Total RNA was extracted using Trizol reagent, and RNA quality was assessed on an Agilent 2100 Bioanalyzer. There are a few counts of this clonotype. This clone's antigen is unknown. Within one base of it there is no much larger clone, and no base qualities were kept. The TCR beta CDR3 regions were amplified from the RNA transcripts. A first-round RT-PCR of the TCR CDR3 used the HTBI primer set with the Qiagen OneStep RT-PCR kit. A second multiplex PCR round built the libraries, followed by size selection and purification. Libraries were sequenced paired-end with 100 bp reads on an Illumina HiSeq2000. On the study's bioinformatics: Raw data were processed with SOAPnuke, discarding reads with adapters, uncalled bases, mean Phred below 15, or no exact constant-primer or identifier match. COPE v1.2.5 was used to merge the high-quality paired reads, and each unique nucleotide sequence was defined as a clonotype. Clonotypes were aligned to IMGT TRBV, TRBD and TRBJ reference segments using MiTCR v1.1. The analysis included only V-J combinations with a frequency above 0.0001, which together covered roughly 99% of the repertoires. A TCS score was defined as the ratio between F50 (clonal expansion) and ExV (chaos), using BLOSUM62-based TCRdist between CDR3 peptides within each V-J. Welch's t-statistics and random forest reduced several hundred V-J features to some 14, which were used in a naive Bayes classifier (R e1071). The similarity between thyroid and blood repertoires was quantified using the Morisita-Horn index. In-frame beta chains were kept once TCRdb had trimmed the public reads at Q25 with fastp and called clones with MiXCR. For every CDR3 protein sequence, its rows merge into one entry that carries the most common genes and DNA. These V and J calls are TCRdb output, not the study's own analysis. A total of about 840,000 distinct CDR3 sequences appear in this sample, around 38% of them only once. Of the sample, 8% to 9% is held by the ten largest clones.

V is pared back by 5 bases and J by 2 bases, with 10 bases lying between the germline termini. Via the germline V gene (reference sequence), CDR1 is MNHNY and CDR2 SVGAGI. Spanning cysteine to phenylalanine, the CDR3 consists of 14 amino acids. Just the 42-base CDR3 DNA is kept, in frame starting at base 1. The material sequenced was blood. The chain uses TRBV6-6 and TRBJ1-3, with an unclear D gene assignment. This sequence was found in a young man with Graves' hyperthyroidism. The CDR3 protein sequence reads: CASSHLGAGNTIYF. The sequence in DNA is TGTGCCAGCAGTCACCTAGGTGCTGGAAACACCATATATTTT.